The 11 T cell receptor beta chains below all came from one sample that was sequenced in a study of blood T cell repertoires in COVID-19. Generated by immunoSEQ multiplex PCR, the TCRdb table keeps only in-frame clones and is missing some. The table records tens of thousands of clones, around three quarters of them present only once. The sample taken for sequencing was peripheral blood. The receptor set was obtained from a man aged 70 or older with acute or convalescent COVID-19.

This clone has only a few counts. The rearrangement links TRBV6-5 to TRBJ2-7; weak D call: TRBD1 (6 bases). Germline loops: CDR1 MNHEY, CDR2 SVGAGI. The V gene lost 9 bases and the J gene lost 0 bases, with 15 bases spanning the gap. There are 14 residues in the CDR3. In DNA, the CDR3 is TGTGCCAGTCTCGCAGGGGAGAACTCCTACGAGCAGTACTTC. This encodes CASLAGENSYEQYF.

The chain combines TRBV3-1 (or the pseudogene TRBV3-2) with TRBJ2-1; 8 bases agree with TRBD1. The germline CDR1 and CDR2 sequences are LGHDT and YNNKEL (reference sequence). V was pared by 2 bases and J by 3 bases, with 12 bases of the junction left unmatched. This CDR3 spans 18 amino acids. CDR3 in DNA: TGTGCCAGCAGCCAAAATTCCAGGCAGGGGGCGTTCTACAATGAGCAGTTCTTC. It yields the protein CASSQNSRQGAFYNEQFF.

This chain connects TRBV19 to TRBJ1-2; maybe TRBD1 (6 bases). The V gene lost 4 bases and the J gene lost 7 bases, with 13 bases spanning the gap. The CDR3 runs to 13 residues. Germline values: CDR1 LNHDA, CDR2 SQIVND (reference sequence). In DNA form, the CDR3 reads TGTGCCAGTAGTAAACAGGGTCCCGGTGGCTACACCTTC. This encodes CASSKQGPGGYTF.

The chain has TRBV20-1 and TRBJ2-2; D gene unclear. Germline V gives CDR1 DFQATT, CDR2 SNEGSKA (reference sequence). V shed 3 bases and J shed 6 bases, with 5 bases lying between them. The CDR3 runs 11 residues. CDR3 protein: CSASSAGELFF. The CDR3 nucleotides read TGCAGTGCTAGTTCTGCCGGGGAGCTGTTTTTT.

V is TRBV19 and J is TRBJ2-1; 10 bases align to TRBD1. V lost 3 bases and J lost 8; bases outside the gene matches: 4. The CDR3 is 14 residues long. Looked up from germline, CDR1 is LNHDA and CDR2 is SQIVND (reference sequence). The CDR3 here is CASSIEGTGDEQFF. For the CDR3, the DNA is TGTGCCAGTAGTATTGAGGGGACAGGGGATGAGCAGTTCTTC. Full variable domain (missing parts from reference TRBV19 and TRBJ2-1): DGGITQSPKYLFRKEGQNVTLSCEQNLNHDAMYWYRQDPGQGLRLIYYSQIVNDFQKGDIAEGYSVSREKKESFPLTVTSAQKNPTAFYLCASSIEGTGDEQFFGPGTRLTVL.

V usage is TRBV27 and J usage is TRBJ1-4; TRBD1 aligns across 7 bases. The germline CDR1 and CDR2 sequences are MNHEY and SMNVEV (reference sequence). Trimming removed 6 bases from V and 0 bases from J; junction bases left unmatched: 1. This CDR3 has 14 amino acids. The CDR3, as DNA: TGTGCCAGCAGAACAGGGGCAACTAATGAAAAACTGTTTTTT. Translated, it gives CASRTGATNEKLFF.

The CDR3 sequence is CASSLSDPPSGSGGADTQYF. Written as DNA, the CDR3 is TGTGCCAGCAGTTTATCCGACCCCCCTTCGGGGAGCGGGGGGGCAGATACGCAGTATTTT. The V gene is TRBV27, the J gene TRBJ2-3; TRBD2 matches 10 bases. Germline CDR1 reads MNHEY; CDR2 reads SMNVEV (reference sequence). Trimming took 0 bases from V and 4 from J; bases not matched to a gene: 16. The CDR3 has 20 amino acids.

The DNA of the CDR3 is TGTGCCACATTAACAGGAGGGAATGGCTACACCTTC. Protein: CATLTGGNGYTF. The V and J genes are TRBV19 and TRBJ1-2, with D tentatively TRBD1 (5 bases). Trimming pared 10 bases from V and 6 bases from J, leaving 15 bases between. The germline V gene encodes CDR1 LNHDA and CDR2 SQIVND (reference sequence). This CDR3 region has 12 residues.

This chain joins TRBV4-2 and TRBJ1-1; TRBD1 agrees at 8 bases. J was trimmed by 5 bases and V by 4 bases; bases with no gene match: 6. The CDR3 consists of 14 residues. CDR1 LGHNA and CDR2 YNFKEQ come from the germline V gene. The DNA of the CDR3 is TGTGCCAGCAGCCGCGACAGGGGAGGGACTGAAGCTTTCTTT. It encodes CASSRDRGGTEAFF.

The V and J genes are TRBV5-4 and TRBJ2-7; 7 bases map to TRBD1. Germline values: CDR1 SGHNT, CDR2 YYREEE (reference sequence). The V segment lost 4 bases and the J segment 4 bases; nucleotides outside the gene matches: 5. This CDR3 has 13 amino acids. In DNA form, the CDR3 reads TGTGCCAGCAGCCACGAGGGGGCTTACGAGCAGTACGTC. As protein: CASSHEGAYEQYV.

Turning to this clone: Mismatch with germline at one junction end may stem from a read error. This sequence joins TRBV11-1 and TRBJ1-1; 10 positions match TRBD1. Germline loops: CDR1 SGHAT, CDR2 FQDESV (reference sequence). This CDR3 has 13 amino acids. DNA of the CDR3: TGTGTCAGCAGGCGGACAGGGGGCACTGAAGCTTTCTTT. Its protein product is CVSRRTGGTEAFF.